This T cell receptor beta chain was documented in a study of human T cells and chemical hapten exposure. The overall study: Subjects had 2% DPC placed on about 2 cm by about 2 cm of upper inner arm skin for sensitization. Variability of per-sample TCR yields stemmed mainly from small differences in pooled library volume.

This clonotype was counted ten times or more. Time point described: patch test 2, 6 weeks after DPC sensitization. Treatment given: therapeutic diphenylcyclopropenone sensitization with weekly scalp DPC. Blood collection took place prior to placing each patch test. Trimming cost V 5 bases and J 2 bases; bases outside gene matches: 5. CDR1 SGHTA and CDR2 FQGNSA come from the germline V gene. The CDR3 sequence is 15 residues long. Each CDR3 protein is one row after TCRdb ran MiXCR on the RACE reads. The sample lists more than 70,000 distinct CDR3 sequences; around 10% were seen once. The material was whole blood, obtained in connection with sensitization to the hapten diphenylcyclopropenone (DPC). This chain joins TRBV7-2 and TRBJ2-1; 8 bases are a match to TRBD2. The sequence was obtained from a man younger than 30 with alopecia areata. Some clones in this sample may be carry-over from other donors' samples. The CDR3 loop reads CASSVTSGPYNEQFF. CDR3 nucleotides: TGTGCCAGCAGCGTAACTAGCGGCCCCTACAATGAGCAGTTCTTC.